Listed here is a single TCR beta chain. This sample stems from a study of shared clonotypes between healthy human individuals. The CDR3 runs 14 residues. J was trimmed by 5 bases and V by 6 bases; bases with no gene match: 8. Germline loops: CDR1 SGHRS, CDR2 YFSETQ. Across several immunoSEQ plates, the genomic DNA of each subset was split evenly. The method was immunoSEQ multiplex PCR; TCRdb's version includes in-frame clones alone and lacks a portion of them. The sample consists of 1.4 million or so clones, around 98.5% of them appearing once. The sequence came from a man between 25 and 39 years old in good health. The genes are TRBV5-1 and TRBJ2-5; TRBD2 agrees at 9 bases. Source material: naive CD4+ T cells sorted from blood. Subset reported: CD45RA+ positively selected. This CDR3 is CASTNSGSGETQYF. For the CDR3, the DNA is TGCGCCAGCACCAATAGCGGGAGTGGCGAGACCCAGTACTTC.